This T cell receptor beta chain is from a study of cytomegalovirus exposure and HLA in healthy donors. CDR3 length: 13 residues. V trimming: 3 bases; J trimming: 7 bases; junction bases outside the gene matches: 3. The germline V gene has CDR1 LNHDA and CDR2 SQIVND (reference sequence). The donors were members of the validation cohort, which comprised 90 to 150 subjects and was separate from the first cohort of 730 or so subjects. Study-level results: CMV antigen specificity of three CMV-associated chains was confirmed in vitro. Cytomegalovirus-associated status was assigned to 150 or so TCR beta chains. Per published reports, the classifier diagnosed cytomegalovirus status with high specificity and sensitivity.

This clone has a single count. The target antigen is unknown. Method: immunoSEQ multiplex PCR; TCRdb's copy keeps in-frame clones and lacks some. This table has approximately 180,000 clones, 80% to 90% appearing once. The rearrangement joins TRBV19 to TRBJ1-3; 7 bases agree with TRBD1. Sequenced: PBMCs. The TCR sequence derives from a woman in her thirties in good health and CMV-seronegative. CDR3 DNA sequence: TGTGCCAGTAGTATCGAGGGGGCGAACACCATATATTTT. Amino acids: CASSIEGANTIYF.